Here is one T cell receptor beta chain with its context. Sequencing used immunoSEQ multiplex PCR; TCRdb keeps in-frame clones, though not all of them. The sample contains roughly 160,000 clones, under 95% of which appear only once. This sample is part of a study of blood T cell repertoires in COVID-19. J gave up 5 bases and V 4 bases, and 3 bases lay outside the gene matches. Germline V lookup: CDR1 SGHNT, CDR2 YYREEE (reference sequence). The CDR3 covers 13 residues. The chain has TRBV5-4 and TRBJ2-5; 9 nucleotides agree with TRBD1. What was sequenced was peripheral blood. This receptor was obtained from a man between 18 and 35 years old with acute or convalescent COVID-19. CDR3 DNA sequence: TGTGCCAGCAGCATAGGGACAGGGGAGACCCAGTACTTC. It specifies CASSIGTGETQYF.